A single TCR beta chain is shown here with its context. Its antigen is currently unknown. These data come from a study of PD-1 blockade in classical Hodgkin lymphoma. Findings of the study overall: Patients with a complete response exhibited baseline diversity comparable to newly diagnosed patients. By C4D1, CD4+ diversity increased significantly, especially in complete responders. Newly diagnosed patients were reported to start with lower TCR diversity than healthy donors.

Repertoires were generated with immunoSEQ multiplex PCR, while TCRdb's copy carries only in-frame clones and drops some. The table lists approximately 65,000 clones, 75% to 95% of them singletons. The germline CDR1 and CDR2 sequences are MNHNS and SASEGT. The CDR3 loop spans 13 amino acids. The V end was cut by 6 bases, the J end by 5 bases, with 14 bases between. Time point described: cycle 4 day 1 (C4D1), after more than 5 weeks of nivolumab. Relapse after autologous stem cell transplantation occurred in every patient, and brentuximab vedotin exposure varied. The sequence was obtained from a human donor with classical Hodgkin lymphoma. V gene TRBV6-1 combines with J gene TRBJ2-7, with D maybe TRBD2 (6 bases). The input for sequencing was peripheral blood mononuclear cells (PBMCs), taken before the fourth cycle of nivolumab. CDR3 sequence reads: CASSLTRTDEQYF. CDR3 nucleotide sequence: TGTGCCAGCAGCTTGACTAGGACTGACGAGCAGTACTTC.